Shown below are 20 T cell receptor beta chains from a single sample sequenced in a study of blood T cells in healthy people across ages. Sample-barcoded 5' priming and a J-beta primer mix drove a second PCR of roughly 7 to 11 cycles. TCRdb analysed the 5' RACE reads with MiXCR anew, one entry per CDR3 protein. The table includes about 1 million distinct CDR3 sequences, 45% detected once. The sequencing input was blood. The receptors stem from an older woman in good health.

This clonotype was found a few times. V usage is TRBV12-3 or TRBV12-4 and J usage is TRBJ2-3, with TRBD2 matching 7 bases. J gave up 3 bases and V 5 bases, and 11 bases lay outside the gene matches. The CDR3 spans 16 residues. The CDR3 coding sequence is TGTGCCAGCAGTCTTCGGGACTACCGCCTAACAGATACGCAGTATTTT. This translates into CASSLRDYRLTDTQYF.

This clonotype was recorded a few times. The chain uses TRBV6-6 and TRBJ2-7; D is undetermined. Trimming cost V 10 bases and J 2 bases, with 9 bases left between them. Germline lookup yields CDR1 MNHNY and CDR2 SVGAGI (reference sequence). This CDR3 is 11 amino acids long. The CDR3 is CATMLTYEQYF. In DNA form, the CDR3 reads TGTGCCACCATGCTTACCTACGAGCAGTACTTC.

This chain connects TRBV4-1 to TRBJ1-5; D may be TRBD1 (5 bases). This CDR3 is built from 17 residues. Trimming pared 0 bases from V and 7 bases from J, leaving 19 bases between. Germline CDR1 MGHRA, CDR2 YSYEKL. The CDR3 nucleotides read TGCGCCAGCAGCCAAGATTTCGGGGGAGGTAGCATCCAGCCCCAGCATTTT. The encoded protein is CASSQDFGGGSIQPQHF.

The CDR3 DNA follows: TGCGCCAGCAGCTTACGGGACACCGCCTACGAGCAGTACTTC. Translation: CASSLRDTAYEQYF. The V and J genes are TRBV5-1 and TRBJ2-7, with a tentative D call TRBD1 (6 bases). V shed 2 bases and J shed 2 bases, with 11 bases lying between them. Germline values: CDR1 SGHRS, CDR2 YFSETQ. The CDR3 contains 14 residues.

V gene TRBV6-1 combines with J gene TRBJ1-5, with TRBD1 as a possible D gene (5 bases). CDR1 and CDR2 (germline): MNHNS, SASEGT. CDR3 length: 13 residues. Trimming pared 8 bases from V and 7 bases from J, leaving 15 bases between. The CDR3 region has the DNA TGTGCCAGCGGGGGGGGTTCCTGGCAGCCCCAGCATTTT. Translation: CASGGGSWQPQHF.

The J gene is TRBJ2-1, the V gene TRBV15; D is perhaps TRBD2 (6 bases). Germline lookup yields CDR1 LNHNV and CDR2 YYDKDF (reference sequence). The CDR3 is 13 amino acids. Trimming took off 3 bases at V and 5 bases at J, with 8 bases between the two ends. For the CDR3, the DNA is TGTGCCACCAGCAGGACTAGGAACAATGAGCAGTTCTTC. Translating it yields CATSRTRNNEQFF. The full variable domain, completed using reference TRBV15 and TRBJ2-1, is DAMVIQNPRYQVTQFGKPVTLSCSQTLNHNVMYWYQQKSSQAPKLLFHYYDKDFNNEADTPDNFQSRRPNTSFCFLDIRSPGLGDTAMYLCATSRTRNNEQFFGPGTRLTVL.

V and J are TRBV3-1 and TRBJ2-3; no firm D call. The V and J ends lost 1 base and 2 bases respectively, with 10 bases between them. Germline assignment: CDR1 LGHDT and CDR2 YNNKEL (reference sequence). This CDR3 comprises 15 residues. CDR3: CASSQGPPATDTQYF. The CDR3 nucleotides read TGTGCCAGCAGCCAAGGCCCTCCCGCCACAGATACGCAGTATTTT.

V is TRBV7-9 and J is TRBJ2-2; D possibly matches TRBD1 or TRBD2 (5 bases each). Trimming pared 7 bases from V and 6 bases from J, leaving 9 bases between. This CDR3 spans 12 amino acids. Germline lookup yields CDR1 SEHNR and CDR2 FQNEAQ (reference sequence). For the CDR3, the DNA is TGTGCCAGCACCTGGGGGTCCGGGGAGCTGTTTTTT. Translation gives CASTWGSGELFF.

The rearrangement uses TRBV5-1 and TRBJ2-7; 12 nucleotides match TRBD2. The germline V gene encodes CDR1 SGHRS and CDR2 YFSETQ. The CDR3 is 20 amino acids. The ends lost 2 bases at V and 7 bases at J; junction bases unmatched: 22. The CDR3 DNA follows: TGCGCCAGCAGCTTTTACTCCCGGACTAGCGGGGCGAGCTCCTACAATGAGCAGTACTTC. This sequence encodes CASSFYSRTSGASSYNEQYF.

There are a few counts of this clonotype. V gene TRBV18 combines with J gene TRBJ2-5; TRBD1 or TRBD2 may be the D gene (5 bases each). The CDR3 contains 15 residues. Trimming stripped 2 bases from V and 2 bases from J, with 12 bases between. Per the germline V gene, CDR1 is KGHSH and CDR2 is LQKENI. The CDR3 nucleotides read TGTGCCAGCTCACCAGAGCAGGGAGATCAAGAGACCCAGTACTTC. It encodes CASSPEQGDQETQYF.

This chain connects TRBV15 to TRBJ2-1, with D unclear. This CDR3 comprises 16 residues. Trimming cost V 3 bases and J 0 bases, with 12 bases left between them. Germline V gene lookup returns CDR1 LNHNV and CDR2 YYDKDF (reference sequence). This chain's CDR3 is CATSRTREISYNEQFF. The CDR3 DNA reads as TGTGCCACCAGCAGGACTCGCGAGATCTCCTACAATGAGCAGTTCTTC.

The CDR3 reads CASSQDMVASGPIGDTQYF. The CDR3 nucleotides read TGCGCCAGCAGCCAAGATATGGTGGCTAGCGGGCCCATCGGGGATACGCAGTATTTT. The V gene is TRBV4-1, the J gene TRBJ2-3; 8 nucleotides line up with TRBD2. The CDR3 consists of 19 residues. Trimming cost V 0 bases and J 6 bases; bases outside gene matches: 17. Germline V lookup: CDR1 MGHRA, CDR2 YSYEKL.

This clonotype was observed once. The chain joins TRBV24-1 to TRBJ2-1; a weak D match, TRBD2 (5 bases). The germline V gene has CDR1 KGHDR and CDR2 SFDVKD. The CDR3 loop spans 16 amino acids. V lost 4 bases and J lost 5, with 17 bases in between. CDR3 nucleotide sequence: TGTGCCACCAGTGAAACCCAAGGACTCGATCACAATGAGCAGTTCTTC. Protein product: CATSETQGLDHNEQFF.

The chain joins TRBV12-3 or TRBV12-4 to TRBJ2-1, with D possibly TRBD2 on 6 matching bases. The V gene lost 6 bases and the J gene lost 4 bases, with 19 bases spanning the gap. This CDR3 comprises 16 residues. As DNA, the CDR3 is TGTGCCAGCAGGCCCCACGGGACTCTATCTTACAATGAGCAGTTCTTC. Translating it yields CASRPHGTLSYNEQFF.

Only a few counts were recorded for this clonotype. The chain has TRBV5-1 and TRBJ2-1, with a possible D match to TRBD1 (6 bases). Germline V gene data show CDR1 as SGHRS and CDR2 as YFSETQ. Trimming stripped 0 bases from V and 10 bases from J, with 11 bases between. The CDR3 length is 13 residues. CDR3 sequence reads: CASSLEVGQEQFF. CDR3 nucleotides: TGCGCCAGCAGCTTGGAAGTCGGACAGGAGCAGTTCTTC.

The V gene is TRBV30, the J gene TRBJ1-2, with 9 nucleotides matching TRBD1. This CDR3 spans 17 amino acids. CDR1 is GTSNPN and CDR2 is SVGIG in the germline V gene (reference sequence). Trimming cost V 3 bases and J 2 bases; bases outside gene matches: 13. The CDR3 loop is CAWSRSPTGTGNYGYTF. CDR3 in DNA: TGTGCCTGGAGCCGAAGCCCAACCGGGACAGGGAACTATGGCTACACCTTC.

There are a few counts of this clonotype. This rearrangement joins TRBV10-3 to TRBJ1-6, with D unclear. The germline gives CDR1 ENHRY, CDR2 SYGVKD. V was pared by 4 bases and J by 8 bases, with 18 bases between. The CDR3 runs 16 residues. This CDR3 reads CAISAGRSLRDSPLHF. As DNA, the CDR3 is TGTGCCATCAGTGCTGGACGCAGCCTTAGGGATTCACCCCTCCACTTT.

The chain couples TRBV11-2 to TRBJ2-5, with D tentatively TRBD1 (6 bases). The DNA end lines up better with TRBJ2-4; the J call may be wrong. Germline CDR1 is SGHAT and CDR2 is FQNNGV. The CDR3 covers 16 residues. The CDR3 nucleotides are TGTGCCAGCAGCTGGAGCTTCGGACAGAGCGAAAACATTCAGTACTTC. This codes for CASSWSFGQSENIQYF.

The chain uses TRBV28 and TRBJ1-5; TRBD1 matches at 8 bases. In germline, CDR1 is MDHEN, CDR2 SYDVKM. V gave up 7 bases and J gave up 7 bases; unmatched junction bases: 9. CDR3 length equals 14 residues. CDR3 sequence: CASTLGQGGQPQHF. The CDR3 DNA reads as TGTGCCAGCACCTTAGGACAGGGAGGACAGCCCCAGCATTTT.

The V gene is TRBV24-1, the J gene TRBJ2-1; D tentatively reads TRBD1 or TRBD2 (5 bases each). With 1 base removed from V and 5 bases from J, the gap between germline ends came to 11 bases. This CDR3 contains 15 residues. Germline V gene sequence: CDR1 KGHDR, CDR2 SFDVKD. Here the CDR3 DNA reads TGTGCCACCAGTGATTTAAGGGACCGGAACAATGAGCAGTTCTTC. Translating it yields CATSDLRDRNNEQFF.